A single T cell receptor (beta chain) is shown here with its context. Its matching antigen is unknown. The data stem from a study of Graves' ophthalmopathy and Graves' hyperthyroidism. Study results and caveats: Using 13 signatures, a model distinguished ophthalmopathy from stable hyperthyroidism, reaching just under 90% sensitivity and 81.08% specificity.

Germline loops: CDR1 MNHEY, CDR2 SVGAGI. CDR3 length: 14 amino acids. Trimming left V 6 bases short and J 2 bases short, with 13 bases between. Ages of hyperthyroidism patients ran from 18 to 65, and their diagnoses were new, under 2 months' duration. Other autoimmune diseases, uncontrolled infections, pregnancy or lactation excluded patients from enrollment. Establishment of the diagnosis relied upon clinical symptoms, serum thyroxine, TRAb, thyroid ultrasound and orbital computed tomography. TCR beta CDR3 regions were amplified from RNA transcripts. Investigators did first-round RT-PCR with HTBI primers, then second-round multiplex PCR. TCRdb reprocessed the multiplex PCR reads with MiXCR, giving one entry per CDR3 protein. The profile shows 1 million to 1.3 million distinct CDR3 sequences, approximately 35% of them singletons.

The chain combines TRBV6-5 with TRBJ1-2; D is ambiguous. This clonotype was sampled from an adult man with Graves' hyperthyroidism. Input material: peripheral blood or thyroid tissue (not recorded which). Here the CDR3 DNA reads TGTGCCAGCAGCCCGTCCCGCCCCAACTATGGCTACACCTTC. It is translated as CASSPSRPNYGYTF.